This TCR beta chain was sequenced for a study of shared clonotypes between healthy human individuals. Libraries were prepared by immunoSEQ multiplex PCR; TCRdb keeps only in-frame clonotypes and omits some of them. The sample records more than 2,000,000 clones, roughly 92% being singletons. Between the trimmed V and J ends, which lost 2 bases and 3 bases, there was a span of 14 bases. The CDR3 is made up of 15 amino acids. The germline V gene has CDR1 MDHEN and CDR2 SYDVKM. This receptor was taken from a man aged 18 to 29 in good health. Sequencing was done on a sample of naive CD4+ T cells sorted from blood. Subset in this sample: CD45RA+ positively selected. The chain combines TRBV28 with TRBJ2-7; no clear D gene. CDR3 residues: CASSLDEGLNYEQYF. In DNA form, the CDR3 reads TGTGCCAGCAGTTTAGATGAAGGGTTGAACTACGAGCAGTACTTC.